The clone carrying this T cell receptor beta chain occurred many times. The entry originates in a study of regulatory T cells in long-lasting Graves disease. Building the TCR beta libraries relied on iRepertoire HTBI primers, and CDR3 regions underwent Arm-PCR. MiXCR was run by TCRdb on the multiplex PCR reads, yielding one entry per CDR3 protein. The sample consists of more than 300,000 distinct CDR3 sequences, about 20% of them appearing once. The time point is: persistent/refractory GD, antithyroid drugs over 5 years with positive TRAb. Following extraction of RNA from PBMCs, that RNA was used to make the TCR library. Graves' disease diagnosis followed American Thyroid Association guidelines. Xi'an, China, was home to the endocrinology department that provided patients. The sequence came from a female donor with Graves disease. The sequenced sample was peripheral blood mononuclear cells (PBMCs), obtained when the disease was refractory, from a patient treated with antithyroid drugs.

CDR3: CSARDGLSYEQYF. The CDR3 coding sequence is TGCAGTGCTAGAGATGGACTATCCTACGAGCAGTACTTC. V usage is TRBV20-1 and J usage is TRBJ2-7; possibly TRBD2 for D (6 bases). Trimming took off 0 bases at V and 1 base at J, with 7 bases between the two ends. This CDR3 spans 13 amino acids. The germline CDR1 and CDR2 sequences are DFQATT and SNEGSKA (reference sequence).